The 29 T cell receptor beta chains presented below share a single source sample, sequenced in a study of cytomegalovirus exposure and HLA in healthy donors. The PCR was carried out with 60 Vbeta primers and 13 Jbeta primers. Method: immunoSEQ multiplex PCR; TCRdb's copy keeps in-frame clones and lacks some. The sample includes fewer than 200,000 clones, 80% to 90% of them seen just once. The material sequenced was PBMCs. The receptors stem from a woman between 45 and 65 years old in good health and CMV-seronegative.

A note on this clone: Relative to the germline gene, one junction end is altered; a read error may explain this. The same CDR3 is also encoded by other DNA sequences in this sample. This chain connects TRBV14 to TRBJ1-4; tentative D call: TRBD1 (6 bases). CDR1 and CDR2 from the germline V gene are SGHDN and FVKESK. The CDR3 has 20 residues. CDR3: CASSQVGAVGRPATNEKLFF. The CDR3 DNA is TGTGCCAGCAGCCAAGTGGGGGCAGTGGGAAGGCCTGCAACTAATGAAAAGCTGTTTTTT.

V and J are TRBV5-4 and TRBJ2-5; a weak D match, TRBD1 (5 bases). The V gene's germline CDR1 is SGHNT and CDR2 YYREEE (reference sequence). V gave up 3 bases and J gave up 5 bases, with 14 bases separating them. The CDR3 runs 14 residues. The chain's CDR3 is CASSSARAEETQYF. The CDR3 bases are TGTGCCAGCAGCTCGGCCAGGGCGGAGGAGACCCAGTACTTC.

This chain joins TRBV19 and TRBJ1-2; D is possibly TRBD1 (6 bases). Looked up from germline, CDR1 is LNHDA and CDR2 is SQIVND (reference sequence). The CDR3 loop spans 17 amino acids. The germline V and J ends were trimmed by 4 bases and 1 base, with 19 bases remaining between them. The CDR3 bases are TGTGCCAGTAGTACCTTCGACAGGCTTTTAAGTAACTATGGCTACACCTTC. Its protein is CASSTFDRLLSNYGYTF.

Here the CDR3 DNA reads TGTGCCAGCTCACCGACGGGGACAGGAGCTAACTATGGCTACACCTTC. Translated: CASSPTGTGANYGYTF. V gene TRBV18 combines with J gene TRBJ1-2; 8 bases fit TRBD1. The germline V gene encodes CDR1 KGHSH and CDR2 LQKENI. Germline trimming cut 3 bases from V and 0 bases from J; bases unmatched to any gene: 6. The CDR3 is 16 amino acids.

The gene calls are TRBV28 and TRBJ1-1, with D possibly TRBD1 on 5 matching bases. CDR1 and CDR2 (germline): MDHEN, SYDVKM. CDR3 length: 14 amino acids. Trimming left V 7 bases short and J 0 bases short, with 12 bases between. CDR3 sequence: CASTTGEMNTEAFF. Here the CDR3 DNA reads TGTGCCAGCACGACGGGGGAAATGAACACTGAAGCTTTCTTT.

The V call is TRBV5-1, the J call TRBJ2-1; no reliable D call. CDR3 length: 15 amino acids. V lost 1 base, J lost 0 bases, and 8 bases lay in between. Germline CDR1 is SGHRS and CDR2 is YFSETQ. The CDR3 DNA reads as TGCGCCAGCAGCTTGCTGATTAGCTCCTACAATGAGCAGTTCTTC. The encoded protein is CASSLLISSYNEQFF.

The rearrangement joins TRBV28 to TRBJ2-5; perhaps TRBD2 as D (6 bases). The CDR3 runs to 14 residues. From germline, CDR1 is MDHEN and CDR2 SYDVKM. Trimming took 5 bases from V and 2 from J, leaving 12 bases between them. CDR3: CASSGGKGQETQYF. The CDR3 nucleotides read TGTGCCAGCAGTGGGGGGAAGGGGCAAGAGACCCAGTACTTC.

The chain uses TRBV29-1 and TRBJ2-4, with D uncertain. The germline gives CDR1 SQVTM, CDR2 ANQGSEA. The CDR3 contains 15 residues. V lost 1 base to trimming and J lost 4 bases, with 14 bases between them. This CDR3 reads CSVEGGPQMKNIQYF. The CDR3, as DNA: TGCAGCGTTGAAGGAGGCCCGCAAATGAAAAACATTCAGTACTTC.

The chain is built from TRBV5-8 and TRBJ2-5; TRBD2 agrees at 9 bases. Germline V lookup: CDR1 SGHTS, CDR2 YDEGEE. This CDR3 is 14 amino acids long. Trimming at V came to 4 bases and at J to 4 bases, leaving 5 bases not matched to a gene. CDR3 sequence reads: CASSPGRGGETQYF. The CDR3 DNA reads as TGTGCCAGCAGCCCCGGGCGGGGGGGAGAGACCCAGTACTTC. Full variable domain (missing parts from reference TRBV5-8 and TRBJ2-5): EAGVTQSPTHLIKTRGQQATLRCSPISGHTSVYWYQQALGLGLQFLLWYDEGEERNRGNFPPRFSGRQFPNYSSELNVNALELEDSALYLCASSPGRGGETQYFGPGTRLLVL.

In this sample, this clone turned up once. The genes are TRBV2 and TRBJ2-1; 7 positions match TRBD1. V dropped 8 bases and J dropped 9; count of bases not matched to a gene: 10. In germline, CDR1 is SNHLY, CDR2 FYNNEI. The CDR3 contains 13 residues. Here the CDR3 reads CASRRRTGGEQFF. CDR3 in DNA: TGTGCCAGCCGCCGGCGGACAGGCGGTGAGCAGTTCTTC.

Note on this clone: The junction departs from the called germline gene at one end, perhaps through a read error. This chain links TRBV7-9 with TRBJ1-1; D gene ambiguous. This CDR3 has 12 amino acids. Looked up from germline, CDR1 is SEHNR and CDR2 is FQNEAQ (reference sequence). The CDR3 bases are TGTTCCAGCAGCGTACCGGGTGGTGAAGCTTTCTTT. This codes for CSSSVPGGEAFF.

This chain joins TRBV11-2 and TRBJ2-7, with TRBD2 identical over 7 bases. Trimming at V came to 5 bases and at J to 0 bases, leaving 13 bases not matched to a gene. Germline V gene lookup returns CDR1 SGHAT and CDR2 FQNNGV. The CDR3 contains 17 residues. Here the CDR3 reads CASSHIRRTRSSYEQYF. CDR3 bases: TGTGCCAGCAGCCATATTAGGCGGACTAGGAGCTCCTACGAGCAGTACTTC.

V gene TRBV28 combines with J gene TRBJ1-5; D is ambiguous. Trimming shortened V by 4 bases and J by 3 bases, and 13 bases separated the two germline ends. The germline V gene encodes CDR1 MDHEN and CDR2 SYDVKM. There are 15 residues in the CDR3. The CDR3 sequence: CASSYPTGSNQPQHF. In nucleotides, the CDR3 is TGTGCCAGCAGTTACCCGACGGGGTCCAATCAGCCCCAGCATTTT.

This clone was seen a single time. The rearrangement links TRBV5-1 to TRBJ1-5; D is uncertain. This CDR3 comprises 14 residues. Trimming left V 0 bases short and J 4 bases short, with 8 bases between. Germline V gene data show CDR1 as SGHRS and CDR2 as YFSETQ. CDR3 amino acids: CASSLGGNNQPQHF. CDR3 sequence (DNA): TGCGCCAGCAGCTTGGGAGGTAATAATCAGCCCCAGCATTTT. The full variable domain, its missing parts supplied by reference TRBV5-1 and TRBJ1-5, is KAGVTQTPRYLIKTRGQQVTLSCSPISGHRSVSWYQQTPGQGLQFLFEYFSETQRNKGNFPGRFSGRQFSNSRSEMNVSTLELGDSALYLCASSLGGNNQPQHFGDGTRLSIL.

This chain joins TRBV29-1 and TRBJ1-1; 8 bases match TRBD1. Germline lookup yields CDR1 SQVTM and CDR2 ANQGSEA. The V and J ends lost 5 bases and 1 base, in that order; junction bases with no gene match: 3. This CDR3 has 13 residues. CDR3 DNA sequence: TGCAGCGTTATGGGACAGGAGAACACTGAAGCTTTCTTT. The encoded protein is CSVMGQENTEAFF.

This clone was recorded only once. The gene calls are TRBV10-3 and TRBJ2-1; 8 bases agree with TRBD2. The CDR3 covers 12 residues. Germline CDR1 and CDR2: ENHRY and SYGVKD. V was pared by 9 bases and J by 7 bases, with 5 bases of the junction left unmatched. CDR3 protein: CAIREGRNEQFF. DNA for the CDR3: TGTGCCATTCGGGAGGGGAGGAATGAGCAGTTCTTC.

A few counts support this clone. The J gene is TRBJ1-3, the V gene TRBV6-1; D might be TRBD1 (5 bases). The CDR3 runs to 15 residues. V lost 7 bases and J 0 bases, leaving 13 bases between the germline ends. The V gene's germline CDR1 is MNHNS and CDR2 SASEGT. Here the CDR3 reads CASTGTLDSGNTIYF. Written as DNA, the CDR3 is TGTGCCAGCACCGGGACTCTTGACTCTGGAAACACCATATATTTT.

The J gene is TRBJ2-7, the V gene TRBV10-2; no clear D. Germline CDR1 is WSHSY and CDR2 is SAAADI. The CDR3 covers 14 residues. V lost 2 bases and J 0 bases, leaving 8 bases between the germline ends. CDR3 nucleotides: TGCGCCAGCAGTGAGGTCCGAGTCTCCTACGAGCAGTACTTC. It specifies CASSEVRVSYEQYF.

The V call is TRBV30, the J call TRBJ2-2; TRBD2 aligns across 11 bases. The CDR3 has 13 residues. After removal of 0 bases from V and 12 bases from J, the junction contained 3 bases not matched to a gene. Germline V gene sequence: CDR1 GTSNPN, CDR2 SVGIG (reference sequence). DNA of the CDR3: TGTGCCTGGAGTGTACTAGCGGGAGAGAAGCTGTTTTTT. Protein: CAWSVLAGEKLFF. Full variable domain (rest looked up from reference TRBV30 and TRBJ2-2): SQTIHQWPATLVQPVGSPLSLECTVEGTSNPNLYWYRQAAGRGLQLLFYSVGIGQISSEVPQNLSASRPQDRQFILSSKKLLLSDSGFYLCAWSVLAGEKLFFGEGSRLTVL.

This sequence joins TRBV18 and TRBJ2-1; TRBD2 agrees at 10 bases. The CDR3 consists of 17 residues. The germline V gene encodes CDR1 KGHSH and CDR2 LQKENI. The trim removed 1 base at V and 7 bases at J, leaving 10 bases unmatched. In nucleotides, the CDR3 is TGTGCCAGCTCACCACTAGCGGGGGGCCGGGGTAAGAATGAGCAGTTCTTC. It codes for CASSPLAGGRGKNEQFF.

The CDR3: CASIPGQGYSGELFF. The CDR3 nucleotides are TGTGCCAGCATCCCGGGACAGGGGTACTCCGGGGAGCTGTTTTTT. The chain uses TRBV6-5 and TRBJ2-2; 10 bases are a match to TRBD1. The CDR3 totals 15 residues. V was pared by 7 bases and J by 6 bases, with 8 bases of the junction left unmatched. Per the germline V gene, CDR1 is MNHEY and CDR2 is SVGAGI.

The V and J genes are TRBV11-3 and TRBJ2-4, with 9 bases that match TRBD1. After removal of 6 bases from V and 4 bases from J, the junction contained 4 bases not matched to a gene. Germline V lookup: CDR1 SGHNT, CDR2 YENEEA. This CDR3 comprises 14 residues. CDR3 sequence (DNA): TGTGCCAGCAGTACGGACAGGGGTAAAAACATTCAGTACTTC. This encodes CASSTDRGKNIQYF.

The chain carries TRBV7-9 and TRBJ1-2; 8 bases match TRBD1. CDR3 length: 14 residues. Germline CDR1 is SEHNR and CDR2 is FQNEAQ (reference sequence). The ends lost 0 bases at V and 3 bases at J; junction bases unmatched: 0. CDR3 loop: CASSLADRDYGYTF. CDR3 nucleotide sequence: TGTGCCAGCAGCTTAGCGGACAGGGACTATGGCTACACCTTC. Full variable domain (missing parts from reference TRBV7-9 and TRBJ1-2): DTGVSQNPRHKITKRGQNVTFRCDPISEHNRLYWYRQTLGQGPEFLTYFQNEAQLEKSRLLSDRFSAERPKGSFSTLEIQRTEQGDSAMYLCASSLADRDYGYTFGSGTRLTVV.

Concerning this clone: The junction differs from germline at one of its ends, possibly a read error. The rearrangement uses TRBV7-9 and TRBJ2-7; unclear D gene. The CDR3 covers 12 residues. Germline CDR1 is SEHNR and CDR2 is FQNEAQ (reference sequence). The DNA of the CDR3 is TGTTCCAGCAGCTTAGAGACATACGAGCAGTACTTC. As protein: CSSSLETYEQYF.

The chain recombines TRBV5-1 with TRBJ2-5; the D gene is possibly TRBD1 (6 bases). Germline V gene lookup returns CDR1 SGHRS and CDR2 YFSETQ. The germline V and J ends were trimmed by 4 bases and 5 bases, with 15 bases remaining between them. The CDR3 is 14 amino acids. The CDR3 DNA follows: TGCGCCAGCAGCCCTACAGGGAACGGGGAGACCCAGTACTTC. Protein: CASSPTGNGETQYF.

The CDR3 bases are TGTGCCTGGAGTGTAGTTTCTGAGAAGTACTTC. Translation: CAWSVVSEKYF. The V and J genes are TRBV30 and TRBJ2-7; the D is unclear. The CDR3 loop spans 11 amino acids. V lost 0 bases and J lost 11, with 11 bases in between. Germline assignment: CDR1 GTSNPN and CDR2 SVGIG (reference sequence). The full variable domain, rest sourced from reference TRBV30 and TRBJ2-7, is SQTIHQWPATLVQPVGSPLSLECTVEGTSNPNLYWYRQAAGRGLQLLFYSVGIGQISSEVPQNLSASRPQDRQFILSSKKLLLSDSGFYLCAWSVVSEKYFGPGTRLTVT.

This clone was observed a single time. The chain has TRBV27 and TRBJ2-7; D may be TRBD1 (6 bases). The V gene lost 5 bases and the J gene lost 2 bases, with 19 bases spanning the gap. Germline-derived CDR1 and CDR2 are MNHEY and SMNVEV (reference sequence). This CDR3 spans 16 amino acids. The CDR3 DNA reads TGTGCCAGCAGTCAACCACAGGGTTTATTACCCTACGAGCAGTACTTC. Amino acids: CASSQPQGLLPYEQYF.

The chain links TRBV4-1 to TRBJ2-2; D is possibly TRBD1 (6 bases). CDR1 and CDR2 from the germline V gene are MGHRA and YSYEKL. Trimming removed 6 bases from V and 10 bases from J, with 21 bases in between. The CDR3 extends over 15 amino acids. The DNA for the CDR3 is TGCGCCAGCAGTTACGGGACAAGAACCGCCGTGGAGCTGTTTTTT. As protein: CASSYGTRTAVELFF.

V usage is TRBV18 and J usage is TRBJ2-7; perhaps TRBD1 as D (6 bases). There are 14 residues in the CDR3. Germline-derived CDR1 and CDR2 are KGHSH and LQKENI. V lost 2 bases and J lost 3, with 11 bases in between. CDR3 nucleotide sequence: TGTGCCAGCTCACCATCTACAGGGATCTACGAGCAGTACTTC. Translating it yields CASSPSTGIYEQYF.